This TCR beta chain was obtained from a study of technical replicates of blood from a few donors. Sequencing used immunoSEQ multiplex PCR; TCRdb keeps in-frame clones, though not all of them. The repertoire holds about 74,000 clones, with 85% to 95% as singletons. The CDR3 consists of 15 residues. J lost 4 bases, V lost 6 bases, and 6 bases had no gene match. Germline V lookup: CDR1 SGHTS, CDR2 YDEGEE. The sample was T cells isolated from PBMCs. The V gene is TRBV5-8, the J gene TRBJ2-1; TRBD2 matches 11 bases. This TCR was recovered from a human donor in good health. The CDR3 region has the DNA TGTGCCAGCACACAGGGGACTAGCGGATACAATGAGCAGTTCTTC. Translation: CASTQGTSGYNEQFF. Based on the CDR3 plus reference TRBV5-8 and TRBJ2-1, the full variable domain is EAGVTQSPTHLIKTRGQQATLRCSPISGHTSVYWYQQALGLGLQFLLWYDEGEERNRGNFPPRFSGRQFPNYSSELNVNALELEDSALYLCASTQGTSGYNEQFFGPGTRLTVL.